The TCR beta chain described here comes from a study of identical twins. Findings and limits, study-wide: Carriage of fewer insertions was seen in abundant cord blood beta clonotypes, whereas memory repertoires showed none. The models systematically underestimated how much out-of-frame TCR alpha was shared in monozygotic twins. Its conclusions, products of cross-sectional statistical analysis, did not come from following the same donors.

The authors used template switching to add a universal primer site and gave cDNA unique molecular identifiers. TCRdb called the 5' RACE reads again in MiXCR, with one record for every CDR3 protein. There are 690,000 or so distinct CDR3 sequences in the sample; roughly 8% occur only once, and about 0.98% lies in the top ten. This clonotype was seen a few times. Antigen: not known. CDR1 and CDR2 (germline): DFQATT, SNEGSKA (reference sequence). This CDR3 spans 13 amino acids. Trimming removed 5 bases from V and 8 bases from J, with 15 bases in between. The same specimen was also included in a second study, on yellow fever vaccine responses in identical twins.

The clonotype was recovered from a woman younger than 30 in good health. The V call is TRBV20-1, the J call TRBJ1-4, with a tentative D call TRBD1 (6 bases). The sample comprised PBMCs. CDR3 amino acids: CSALDKDREKLFF. The DNA for the CDR3 is TGCAGTGCTCTAGACAAAGACAGGGAAAAACTGTTTTTT.